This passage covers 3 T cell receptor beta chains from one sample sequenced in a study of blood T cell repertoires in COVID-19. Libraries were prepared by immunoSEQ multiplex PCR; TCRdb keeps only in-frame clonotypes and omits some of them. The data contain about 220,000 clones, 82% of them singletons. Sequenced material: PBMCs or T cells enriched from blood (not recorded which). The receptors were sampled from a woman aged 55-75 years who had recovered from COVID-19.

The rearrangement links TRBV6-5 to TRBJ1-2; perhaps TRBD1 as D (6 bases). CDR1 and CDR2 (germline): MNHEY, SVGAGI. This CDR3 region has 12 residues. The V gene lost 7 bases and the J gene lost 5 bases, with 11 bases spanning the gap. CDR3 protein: CASTPGQYGYTF. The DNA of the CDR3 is TGTGCCAGCACTCCCGGACAGTATGGCTACACCTTC.

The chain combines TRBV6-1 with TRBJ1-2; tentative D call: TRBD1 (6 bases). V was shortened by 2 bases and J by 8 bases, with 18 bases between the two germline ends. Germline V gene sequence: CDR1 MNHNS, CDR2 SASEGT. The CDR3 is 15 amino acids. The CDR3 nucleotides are TGTGCCAGCAGTGAATGGCTACGGACAGTCGAAGGCTACACCTTC. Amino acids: CASSEWLRTVEGYTF.

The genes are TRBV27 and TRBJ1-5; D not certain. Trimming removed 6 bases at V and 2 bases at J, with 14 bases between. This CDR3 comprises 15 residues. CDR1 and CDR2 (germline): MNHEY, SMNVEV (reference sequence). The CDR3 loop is CASRPLQEGNQPQHF. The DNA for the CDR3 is TGTGCCAGCAGACCGCTTCAGGAGGGCAATCAGCCCCAGCATTTT.